The next 7 T cell receptor beta chains were all read from a single sample in a study of OX40 agonist ivuxolimab in advanced cancers. The method was immunoSEQ multiplex PCR; TCRdb's version includes in-frame clones alone and lacks a portion of them. Of about 28,000 clones listed, more than 75% are singletons. The sequencing used CD4+ or CD8+ T cells sorted from blood, collected in a trial of the OX40 agonist ivuxolimab. All receptors derive from an adult with an advanced solid tumor such as melanoma, head and neck, liver or kidney cancer.

This sequence joins TRBV18 and TRBJ2-5; TRBD1 matches 8 bases. The CDR3 contains 15 residues. Trimming took 6 bases from V and 7 from J; bases not matched to a gene: 13. The V gene's germline CDR1 is KGHSH and CDR2 LQKENI. DNA of the CDR3: TGTGCCAGCTCGGGGACAGGAGCACGAGTTGGGACCCAGTACTTC. Translated: CASSGTGARVGTQYF.

The V and J genes are TRBV10-3 and TRBJ1-1; D is ambiguous. The CDR3 has 11 amino acids. CDR1 is ENHRY and CDR2 is SYGVKD in the germline V gene. Trimming cost V 7 bases and J 5 bases, with 8 bases left between them. The CDR3 DNA reads as TGTGCCATCACCAAAGGGACTGAAGCTTTCTTT. This encodes CAITKGTEAFF.

The chain employs TRBV9 and TRBJ2-7; TRBD2 matches at 11 bases. CDR3 size: 15 residues. The junction had 6 bases not matched to a gene; V was cut back by 4 bases and J by 3 bases. The V gene's germline CDR1 is SGDLS and CDR2 YYNGEE. The CDR3 DNA reads as TGTGCCAGCAGCTCCGGGACTAGCGGTATCTACGAGCAGTACTTC. Its translation is CASSSGTSGIYEQYF.

This clone was observed a single time. The V call is TRBV27, the J call TRBJ2-1; 8 nucleotides line up with TRBD2. Germline assignment: CDR1 MNHEY and CDR2 SMNVEV (reference sequence). The CDR3 covers 14 residues. Germline trimming cut 3 bases from V and 9 bases from J; bases unmatched to any gene: 7. As DNA, the CDR3 is TGTGCCAGCAGTTTCTCCGGGAGGGCGGTTGAGCAGTTCTTC. Translation gives CASSFSGRAVEQFF.

The chain recombines TRBV9 with TRBJ2-7; D is uncertain. This CDR3 is built from 16 residues. V was trimmed by 0 bases and J by 3 bases, leaving 16 bases between them. Germline V gene data show CDR1 as SGDLS and CDR2 as YYNGEE. CDR3 protein: CASSVGSYPSIYEQYF. The CDR3 coding sequence is TGTGCCAGCAGCGTAGGTTCGTACCCCAGCATCTACGAGCAGTACTTC.

The chain combines TRBV19 with TRBJ1-4; unclear D gene. This CDR3 contains 14 residues. The V end lost 8 bases, the J end lost 4 bases, and 14 bases lay between the germline ends. Germline assignment: CDR1 LNHDA and CDR2 SQIVND (reference sequence). CDR3 sequence: CASSVGRHNEKLFF. For the CDR3, the DNA is TGTGCCAGTTCCGTTGGGAGACATAATGAAAAACTGTTTTTT.

The gene calls are TRBV7-9 and TRBJ2-7; no clear D gene. Germline lookup yields CDR1 SEHNR and CDR2 FQNEAQ (reference sequence). The length of the CDR3 is 13 residues. Trimming shortened V by 4 bases and J by 0 bases, and 7 bases separated the two germline ends. The CDR3 coding sequence is TGTGCCAGCAGCTCGAGCTCCTCCTACGAGCAGTACTTC. Its protein is CASSSSSSYEQYF.